The 17 T cell receptor beta chains below were found in one sample sequenced in a study of blood T cell repertoires in COVID-19. Repertoires were generated with immunoSEQ multiplex PCR, while TCRdb's copy carries only in-frame clones and drops some. The table records 200,000 or so clones, around 90% of them present only once. What was sequenced was PBMCs or T cells enriched from blood (not recorded which). The source is a woman aged 25 to 39 who had recovered from COVID-19.

The chain combines TRBV6-6 with TRBJ2-3, with a possible D match to TRBD1 (6 bases). The germline V and J ends were trimmed by 6 bases and 0 bases, with 10 bases remaining between them. CDR1 is MNHNY and CDR2 is SVGAGI in the germline V gene (reference sequence). CDR3 size: 14 residues. CDR3 sequence: CASRDRSSTDTQYF. Written as DNA, the CDR3 is TGTGCCAGCAGAGACAGGTCTAGCACAGATACGCAGTATTTT.

The rearrangement uses TRBV7-6 and TRBJ1-1, with D tentatively TRBD1 (5 bases). V lost 8 bases and J 7 bases, leaving 11 bases between the germline ends. Germline values: CDR1 SGHVS, CDR2 FNYEAQ. The CDR3 extends over 11 amino acids. The CDR3 loop reads CASGRVDEAFF. CDR3 bases: TGTGCCAGCGGCAGGGTTGATGAAGCTTTCTTT.

The chain's CDR3 is CASSEDRHNEQFF. The DNA for the CDR3 is TGTGCCAGCAGTGAGGACAGGCACAATGAGCAGTTCTTC. This chain uses TRBV6-1 with TRBJ2-1; 7 bases line up with TRBD1. The germline CDR1 and CDR2 sequences are MNHNS and SASEGT. The CDR3 contains 13 residues. The ends lost 3 bases at V and 5 bases at J; junction bases unmatched: 1.

This clone is a singleton in its sample. The chain employs TRBV7-6 and TRBJ1-3, with D unclear. Germline V gene sequence: CDR1 SGHVS, CDR2 FNYEAQ. This CDR3 has 15 amino acids. The ends were cut back, 5 bases at V and 0 bases at J, with 11 bases in the middle. CDR3 residues: CASSAVGGSGNTIYF. In nucleotides, the CDR3 is TGTGCCAGCAGCGCCGTAGGAGGCTCTGGAAACACCATATATTTT.

This sequence joins TRBV2 and TRBJ2-4; 7 nucleotides agree with TRBD1. V trimming: 6 bases; J trimming: 9 bases; junction bases outside the gene matches: 8. This CDR3 has 13 amino acids. Per the germline V gene, CDR1 is SNHLY and CDR2 is FYNNEI. The CDR3 protein is CASSLDRATIQYF. Here the CDR3 DNA reads TGTGCCAGCAGCCTTGACAGGGCTACCATTCAGTACTTC.

The chain joins TRBV2 to TRBJ1-2, with 7 bases lining up with TRBD1. CDR3 length equals 14 residues. Germline V CDR1 and CDR2: SNHLY, FYNNEI. After removal of 6 bases from V and 1 base from J, the junction contained 5 bases not matched to a gene. The chain's CDR3 is CASRRDSLNYGYTF. For the CDR3, the DNA is TGTGCCAGCAGAAGGGACAGCCTTAACTATGGCTACACCTTC.

The rearrangement uses TRBV10-1 and TRBJ2-1; D is unresolved. The germline CDR1 and CDR2 sequences are WNHNN and SYGVQD (reference sequence). The CDR3 contains 13 residues. Deletions cut 8 bases from V and 5 bases from J, with 13 bases between. CDR3 sequence reads: CASLSTLNNEQFF. CDR3 sequence (DNA): TGCGCCAGCCTCTCGACTCTTAACAATGAGCAGTTCTTC.

This rearrangement joins TRBV19 to TRBJ1-1, with D unclear. CDR1 is LNHDA, CDR2 SQIVND, per germline (reference sequence). This CDR3 is 15 amino acids long. Between the trimmed V and J ends, which lost 3 bases and 1 base, there was a span of 12 bases. The CDR3 DNA reads TGTGCCAGTAGTATCCCCCAGGTGAGGAACACTGAAGCTTTCTTT. Residues: CASSIPQVRNTEAFF.

The chain employs TRBV5-1 and TRBJ2-3, with 11 bases fitting TRBD1. Germline loops: CDR1 SGHRS, CDR2 YFSETQ. The CDR3 contains 14 residues. J lost 4 bases, V lost 3 bases, and 1 base had no gene match. The CDR3 DNA sequence: TGCGCCAGCAGCTCGGGACAGGGGGCAGATACGCAGTATTTT. This gives the protein CASSSGQGADTQYF. Filled out from reference TRBV5-1 and TRBJ2-3, the complete variable domain reads KAGVTQTPRYLIKTRGQQVTLSCSPISGHRSVSWYQQTPGQGLQFLFEYFSETQRNKGNFPGRFSGRQFSNSRSEMNVSTLELGDSALYLCASSSGQGADTQYFGPGTRLTVL.

This clone was detected only a few times. V gene TRBV6-5 combines with J gene TRBJ1-6; D call uncertain. The germline V gene has CDR1 MNHEY and CDR2 SVGAGI. This CDR3 is built from 13 residues. Trimming stripped 0 bases from V and 11 bases from J, with 8 bases between. The CDR3 sequence is CASSYSSGTPLHF. The CDR3 coding sequence is TGTGCCAGCAGTTACTCGTCGGGTACACCCCTCCACTTT.

V is TRBV6-1 and J is TRBJ1-5, with D possibly TRBD1 on 5 matching bases. The germline CDR1 and CDR2 sequences are MNHNS and SASEGT. The ends were cut back, 3 bases at V and 7 bases at J, with 13 bases in the middle. CDR3 length: 14 amino acids. CDR3 nucleotide sequence: TGTGCCAGCAGTGAGTCAGGGCCCCGGCAGCCCCAGCATTTT. Translated: CASSESGPRQPQHF.

The gene calls are TRBV7-9 and TRBJ1-5; 7 positions match TRBD1. Per the germline V gene, CDR1 is SEHNR and CDR2 is FQNEAQ (reference sequence). J lost 4 bases, V lost 5 bases, and 2 bases had no gene match. The CDR3 sequence is 13 residues long. In nucleotides, the CDR3 is TGTGCCAGCAGCAAACAGGGGAATCAGCCCCAGCATTTT. Translation gives CASSKQGNQPQHF.

This clone occurred once. The chain uses TRBV6-2 or TRBV6-3 and TRBJ1-6; D remains unclear. This CDR3 contains 15 residues. Trimming took 0 bases from V and 9 from J, leaving 12 bases between them. Per germline, CDR1 MNHEY and CDR2 SVGEGT. DNA of the CDR3: TGTGCCAGCAGTTACTCCGAGGGCGTCGGTTCACCCCTCCACTTT. It specifies CASSYSEGVGSPLHF.

The rearrangement links TRBV7-3 to TRBJ2-1; D not resolved. The CDR3 contains 15 residues. Germline V gene lookup returns CDR1 SGHTA and CDR2 FQGTGA. With 2 bases removed from V and 0 bases from J, the gap between germline ends came to 8 bases. The CDR3 coding sequence is TGTGCCAGCAGCTTACAACTGAGCTCCTACAATGAGCAGTTCTTC. It translates to CASSLQLSSYNEQFF.

The chain joins TRBV7-9 to TRBJ2-5, with TRBD2 matching over 11 bases. The CDR3 consists of 16 residues. The trim removed 5 bases at V and 5 bases at J, leaving 10 bases unmatched. CDR1 is SEHNR and CDR2 is FQNEAQ in the germline V gene (reference sequence). The CDR3 reads CASSPELAGAGETQYF. In DNA form, the CDR3 reads TGTGCCAGCAGCCCAGAACTAGCGGGGGCGGGGGAGACCCAGTACTTC.

This chain uses TRBV7-9 with TRBJ2-4, with 8 bases identical to TRBD1. The J segment lost 7 bases and the V segment lost 5 bases, leaving 16 bases of the junction unmatched. CDR3 length equals 17 residues. The germline CDR1 and CDR2 sequences are SEHNR and FQNEAQ (reference sequence). CDR3 nucleotide sequence: TGTGCCAGCAGCGGTTCCGACAGGGGCTGGTCTTGGAACATTCAGTACTTC. Its translation is CASSGSDRGWSWNIQYF.

This chain links TRBV13 with TRBJ2-5; possibly TRBD1 for D (6 bases). Germline V CDR1 and CDR2: PRHDT, FYEKMQ (reference sequence). V shed 5 bases and J shed 2 bases, with 9 bases lying between them. CDR3 length: 13 residues. The CDR3 is CASSMDRQETQYF. CDR3 bases: TGTGCCAGCAGCATGGACAGACAAGAGACCCAGTACTTC.